Listed below are T cell receptor beta chains from one sample, sequenced in a study of T cell repertoires in cytomegalovirus infection. Via MiXCR, TCRdb re-called the reads, giving one row per CDR3 protein. The sample lists about 920,000 distinct CDR3 sequences; around 30% were seen once. What these receptors recognize is not known. The sequenced sample was cultured CD8+ T cells from PBMCs, obtained from culture after CMV antigen stimulation. These receptors were obtained from a human donor in good health (CMV status not recorded). Some clones in this sample may be carry-over from other donors' samples. CDR3s include the opening cysteine and the closing phenylalanine or tryptophan. D genes are given only for firm matches. Not every row has a clone size; where given, it reads once, few, many or a size class.

TRBJ1-1	-	TRBV6-2/TRBV6-3	-	TGTGCCAGCAGTTACCCCTACGGGCAGAACACTGAAGCTTTCTTT	CASSYPYGQNTEAFF
TRBJ1-5	-	TRBV27	-	TGTGCCAGCAGTTCAACCGCCGACGGAATAGGCAATCAGCCCCAGCATTTT	CASSSTADGIGNQPQHF
TRBJ1-3	-	TRBV6-6	-	TGTGCCAGCAGTTACCCCGACCCCGGAAACACCATATATTTT	CASSYPDPGNTIYF
TRBJ1-5	-	TRBV4-1	-	TGCGCCAGCAGCCAAGTGCGGGGTCAGCCCCAGCATTTT	CASSQVRGQPQHF
TRBJ1-3	-	TRBV23-1	-	TGCGCCAGCAGTCAATGGCAGGTCCCCCACTCTGGAAACACCATATATTTT	CASSQWQVPHSGNTIYF
TRBJ2-6	-	TRBV6-6	-	TGTGCCAGCAGTCCCCGGCAGTCATCAATCCGTATCTCTGGGGCCAACGTCCTGACTTTC	CASSPRQSSIRISGANVLTF
TRBJ1-2	-	TRBV11-1	-	TGTGCCGGCAGCTTAGAAGGGTCAGCCGCTAACTATGGCTACACCTTC	CAGSLEGSAANYGYTF
TRBJ2-3	-	TRBV28	-	TGTGCCAGCAGTTTGCCCCCTAGAAGGGAGAGCACAGATACGCAGTATTTT	CASSLPPRRESTDTQYF
TRBJ1-1	-	TRBV28	-	TGTGCCAGCAGTTTTGATTACGGTGGGAACACTGAAGCTTTCTTT	CASSFDYGGNTEAFF
TRBJ2-2	-	TRBV7-9	-	TGTGCCAGCAGCCCAGGGGTAGGGGCCTTCACCGGGGAGCTGTTTTTT	CASSPGVGAFTGELFF
TRBJ1-4	few	TRBV4-3	-	TGCGCCAGCAGCCAAGGGACGGCGGCTAATGAAAAACTGTTTTTT	CASSQGTAANEKLFF
TRBJ1-2	-	TRBV11-2	-	TGTGCCAGCAGCTTAGATCCAGCCTCTAACTATGGCTACACCTTC	CASSLDPASNYGYTF
TRBJ1-6	few	TRBV19	-	TGTGCCAGCATGCACCGGACGAATTCACCCCTCCACTTT	CASMHRTNSPLHF
TRBJ1-4	once	TRBV24-1	TRBD1	TGTGCCACCAAACGGACGGGGGACAGGGGTGAAAAACTGTTTTTT	CATKRTGDRGEKLFF
TRBJ2-3	-	TRBV7-6	TRBD2	TGTGCCAGCAGCAGCAAGGCTAGCGGGGGCACAGATACGCAGTATTTT	CASSSKASGGTDTQYF